The TCR beta chain under discussion was sequenced for a study of CD8 T cells in ankylosing spondylitis. General study results and limits: Ankylosing spondylitis blood appeared to carry a characteristic TCR beta motif of roughly 8 highly homologous variants. Peripheral blood samples showed relatively rare disease-linked clones, and these clones were CD8+. Past studies reported some motif variants in reactive arthritis synovial fluid and blood. Reports say disease-linked clones showed up significantly more in matched ankylosing spondylitis synovial fluid.

TCRdb used MiXCR to reprocess the 5' RACE reads, holding one entry per CDR3 protein. The table lists approximately 300,000 distinct CDR3 sequences, 7% to 9% of them singletons, with roughly 15% in the top ten. In its sample, this clonotype was seen a few times. Its antigen remains unidentified. CDR3 length: 13 residues. The junction had 7 bases not matched to a gene; V was cut back by 4 bases and J by 5 bases. Germline lookup yields CDR1 DFQATT and CDR2 SNEGSKA (reference sequence). Sequenced sample: blood, either unsorted or a sorted T cell fraction (not recorded which). This sequence originates from a male donor with ankylosing spondylitis. The chain recombines TRBV20-1 with TRBJ2-5, with 7 bases fitting TRBD2. CDR3: CSAISGARETQYF. In nucleotides, the CDR3 is TGCAGTGCTATCAGCGGGGCTCGGGAGACCCAGTACTTC.